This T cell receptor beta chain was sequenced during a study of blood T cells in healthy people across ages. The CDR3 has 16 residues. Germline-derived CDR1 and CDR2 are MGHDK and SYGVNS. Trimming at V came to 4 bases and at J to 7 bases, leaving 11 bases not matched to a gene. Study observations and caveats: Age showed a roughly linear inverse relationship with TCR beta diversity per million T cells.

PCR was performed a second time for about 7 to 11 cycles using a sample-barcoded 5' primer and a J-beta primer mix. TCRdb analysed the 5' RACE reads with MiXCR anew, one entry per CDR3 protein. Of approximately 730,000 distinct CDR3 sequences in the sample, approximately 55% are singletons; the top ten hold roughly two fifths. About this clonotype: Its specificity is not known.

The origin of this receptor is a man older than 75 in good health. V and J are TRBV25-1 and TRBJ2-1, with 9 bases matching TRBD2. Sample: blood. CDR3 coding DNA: TGTGCCAGCAGTGCCCATAGCGGGAGATCGGGAAATGAGCAGTTCTTC. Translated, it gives CASSAHSGRSGNEQFF.